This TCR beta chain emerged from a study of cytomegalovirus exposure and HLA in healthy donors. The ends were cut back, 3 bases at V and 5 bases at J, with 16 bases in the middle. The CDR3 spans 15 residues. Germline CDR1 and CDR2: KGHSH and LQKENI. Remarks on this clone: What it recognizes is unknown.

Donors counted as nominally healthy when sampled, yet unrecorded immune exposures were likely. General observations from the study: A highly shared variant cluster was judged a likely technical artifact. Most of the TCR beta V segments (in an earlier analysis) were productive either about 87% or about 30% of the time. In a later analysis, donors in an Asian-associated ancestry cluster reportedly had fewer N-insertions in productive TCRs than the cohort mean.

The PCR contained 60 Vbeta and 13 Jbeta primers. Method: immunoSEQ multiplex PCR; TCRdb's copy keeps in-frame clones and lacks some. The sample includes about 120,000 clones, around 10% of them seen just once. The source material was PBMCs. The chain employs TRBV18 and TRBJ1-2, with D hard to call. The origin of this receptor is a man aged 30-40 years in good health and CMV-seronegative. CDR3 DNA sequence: TGTGCCAGCTCACCGCTCCGGGGTGACAAGTATGGCTACACCTTC. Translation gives CASSPLRGDKYGYTF. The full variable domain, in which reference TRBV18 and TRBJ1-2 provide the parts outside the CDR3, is NAGVMQNPRHLVRRRGQEARLRCSPMKGHSHVYWYRQLPEEGLKFMVYLQKENIIDESGMPKERFSAEFPKEGPSILRIQQVVRGDSAAYFCASSPLRGDKYGYTFGSGTRLTVV.